This T cell receptor beta chain was documented in a study of cytomegalovirus exposure and HLA in healthy donors. General study findings and limits: Among CMV-associated TCR beta chains, most appeared HLA-restricted in a later analysis. The study labeled roughly 160 TCR beta chains cytomegalovirus-associated.

This clone was recorded only once. Its antigen is currently unknown. Researchers ran the PCR with 60 Vbeta and 13 Jbeta primers. The table came from immunoSEQ multiplex PCR; TCRdb's copy has only in-frame clones and leaves some out. The sample yields about 35,000 clones, 80% seen once. Trimming took off 0 bases at V and 7 bases at J, with 13 bases between the two ends. Germline-derived CDR1 and CDR2 are SEHNR and FQNEAQ (reference sequence). The CDR3 runs 15 residues. Sequences were obtained from PBMCs. V usage is TRBV7-9 and J usage is TRBJ2-1, with TRBD2 as a possible D gene (5 bases). The clonotype was recovered from a male donor in good health and CMV-seronegative. CDR3 DNA: TGTGCCAGCAGCTTAGCTTCGCTAGCTGGTAATGAGCAGTTCTTC. It codes for CASSLASLAGNEQFF.